Described below is a single T cell receptor (beta chain) sequence and its context. CDR3 length equals 17 residues. Deletions cut 7 bases from V and 2 bases from J, with 22 bases between. CDR1 is SGDLS, CDR2 YYNGEE, per germline. In the study's own analysis: It was from reference gene primer amplification that nucleated cell counts were estimated. Data came from immunoSEQ multiplex PCR; TCRdb stores just in-frame clones and leaves some out. V and J calls and clone size are copied from that table; D and trimming were computed from the DNA. Here the sample spans some 200,000 clones, approximately 81% being singletons. The data were obtained in a study of blood T cell repertoires in COVID-19. Study in general: COVID-19 samples, acute and convalescent, were from the United States, Italy and Spain. T cells, B-cell-depleted T cells, or PBMCs provided the cDNA or gDNA that served as material.

V is TRBV9 and J is TRBJ1-5, with D perhaps matching TRBD1 (5 bases). The sequenced sample consisted of peripheral blood. The receptor comes from a woman of 80 years or more with active or convalescent COVID-19. The CDR3 DNA follows: TGTGCCAGCGGAACCGGCGGAAGGGGTCCGGGCAATCAGCCCCAGCATTTT. Translated: CASGTGGRGPGNQPQHF.